This T cell receptor (beta chain) was sequenced for a study of cytomegalovirus exposure and HLA in healthy donors. The CDR3 is 15 residues long. Trimming cost V 0 bases and J 7 bases, with 13 bases left between them. Germline CDR1 is SGHVS and CDR2 is FNYEAQ. Primers for the PCR totalled 60 Vbeta and 13 Jbeta. Clones were read by immunoSEQ multiplex PCR, and TCRdb kept only the in-frame ones, dropping some. The repertoire holds under 200,000 clones, with 80% to 90% as singletons. Sequenced material: PBMCs. The source of this sequence is a woman aged 50 to 60 in good health and CMV-seronegative. This chain links TRBV7-6 with TRBJ2-1, with TRBD1 as a possible D gene (5 bases). CDR3 sequence reads: CASSLAGQSQNEQFF. CDR3 nucleotides: TGTGCCAGCAGCTTAGCCGGACAATCCCAAAATGAGCAGTTCTTC.